The 32 T cell receptor beta chains reported below all come from one sample, sequenced in a study of radiotherapy plus CTLA-4 blockade in lung cancer. Profiling relied on immunoSEQ multiplex PCR, and the TCRdb table lists in-frame clones only, not all of them. Of tens of thousands of clones listed, roughly four fifths are singletons. The sequences come from peripheral blood, collected from a patient treated with radiotherapy plus ipilimumab. These receptors all come from a human donor with non-small cell lung cancer who had stable disease on radiotherapy plus ipilimumab.

The chain couples TRBV13 to TRBJ2-7; 10 nucleotides match TRBD1. The V gene's germline CDR1 is PRHDT and CDR2 FYEKMQ (reference sequence). With V trimmed by 10 bases and J by 0 bases, 9 bases remained unmatched. The CDR3 extends over 15 amino acids. The CDR3 sequence: CATRDRGTGSYEQYF. DNA of the CDR3: TGTGCCACCCGGGACAGGGGTACAGGCTCCTACGAGCAGTACTTC.

The chain recombines TRBV28 with TRBJ2-2; perhaps TRBD1 as D (6 bases). V lost 7 bases and J lost 4, with 10 bases in between. Germline CDR1 reads MDHEN; CDR2 reads SYDVKM. The CDR3 has 13 residues. CDR3: CASTRQATGELFF. The CDR3 nucleotides read TGTGCCAGCACCCGACAGGCCACCGGGGAGCTGTTTTTT.

V gene TRBV29-1 combines with J gene TRBJ2-3, with D unclear. The CDR3 sequence is 10 residues long. The germline CDR1 and CDR2 sequences are SQVTM and ANQGSEA. Trimming took off 4 bases at V and 5 bases at J, with 4 bases between the two ends. The CDR3 nucleotides are TGCAGCGTTGCGGGAGATACGCAGTATTTT. The encoded protein is CSVAGDTQYF.

The gene calls are TRBV9 and TRBJ2-4; no clear D. V was clipped by 0 bases and J by 0 bases, with 10 bases between them. The CDR3 is 16 residues long. Germline V gene data show CDR1 as SGDLS and CDR2 as YYNGEE. The chain's CDR3 is CASSVERRIAKNIQYF. DNA for the CDR3: TGTGCCAGCAGCGTAGAAAGAAGAATAGCCAAAAACATTCAGTACTTC. The full variable domain, its missing parts supplied by reference TRBV9 and TRBJ2-4, is DSGVTQTPKHLITATGQRVTLRCSPRSGDLSVYWYQQSLDQGLQFLIQYYNGEERAKGNILERFSAQQFPDLHSELNLSSLELGDSALYFCASSVERRIAKNIQYFGAGTRLSVL.

The V call is TRBV5-1, the J call TRBJ1-5; D gene uncertain. The CDR3 consists of 16 residues. V was cut by 4 bases and J by 0 bases, with 14 bases left in between. Germline CDR1 reads SGHRS; CDR2 reads YFSETQ. The chain's CDR3 is CASSPGIINSNQPQHF. CDR3 nucleotides: TGCGCCAGCAGCCCGGGCATCATCAATAGCAATCAGCCCCAGCATTTT.

This rearrangement joins TRBV5-1 to TRBJ2-3, with 9 nucleotides matching TRBD1. Per germline, CDR1 SGHRS and CDR2 YFSETQ. There are 15 residues in the CDR3. V gave up 2 bases and J gave up 1 base; unmatched junction bases: 2. The DNA for the CDR3 is TGCGCCAGCAGCTTACAGGGGGCTGGCACAGATACGCAGTATTTT. This translates into CASSLQGAGTDTQYF.

The V gene is TRBV5-4, the J gene TRBJ2-7; TRBD1 matches 7 bases. Per the germline V gene, CDR1 is SGHNT and CDR2 is YYREEE (reference sequence). J lost 0 bases, V lost 2 bases, and 5 bases had no gene match. The CDR3 has 15 residues. This CDR3 is CASSLEGTASYEQYF. As DNA, the CDR3 is TGTGCCAGCAGCTTAGAAGGGACAGCCTCCTACGAGCAGTACTTC. The variable domain in full, with the rest retrieved from reference TRBV5-4 and TRBJ2-7, is ETGVTQSPTHLIKTRGQQVTLRCSSQSGHNTVSWYQQALGQGPQFIFQYYREEENGRGNFPPRFSGLQFPNYSSELNVNALELDDSALYLCASSLEGTASYEQYFGPGTRLTVT.

The chain links TRBV6-5 to TRBJ1-6; D is uncertain. This CDR3 comprises 14 residues. Germline V gives CDR1 MNHEY, CDR2 SVGAGI. V lost 6 bases and J lost 4, with 10 bases in between. CDR3 bases: TGTGCCAGCAGCCGGGAGGCTTATAATTCACCCCTCCACTTT. This codes for CASSREAYNSPLHF.

The gene calls are TRBV5-1 and TRBJ1-3; D is possibly TRBD1 (6 bases). V lost 0 bases to trimming and J lost 5 bases, with 12 bases between them. CDR1 and CDR2 (germline): SGHRS, YFSETQ. CDR3 length equals 15 residues. The CDR3 coding sequence is TGCGCCAGCAGCTTGGCCGAAACAGGGCGAAACACCATATATTTT. Translation: CASSLAETGRNTIYF.

As for this clone: The junction departs from germline at one end; a sequencing error may be responsible. This rearrangement joins TRBV7-9 to TRBJ2-2; 12 bases are shared with TRBD2. Germline CDR1 is SEHNR and CDR2 is FQNEAQ (reference sequence). The CDR3 length is 15 residues. Here the CDR3 DNA reads TGTGCCAGCAGCCTAGCGGGAGGGGGCACCGGGGAGCTGTTTTTT. Amino acid sequence: CASSLAGGGTGELFF.

V and J are TRBV5-5 and TRBJ2-1; 8 positions agree with TRBD2. This CDR3 has 14 residues. Trimming at V came to 4 bases and at J to 2 bases, leaving 2 bases not matched to a gene. The germline V gene encodes CDR1 SGHKS and CDR2 YYEKEE (reference sequence). The DNA of the CDR3 is TGTGCCAGCAGCCGTAGCGGGACCTACAATGAGCAGTTCTTC. It specifies CASSRSGTYNEQFF.

This clone occurred once. The rearrangement joins TRBV28 to TRBJ2-3; D remains ambiguous. The V end was cut by 7 bases, the J end by 1 base, with 15 bases between. Per germline, CDR1 MDHEN and CDR2 SYDVKM. CDR3 length: 15 amino acids. CDR3 sequence (DNA): TGTGCCAGCAAGACCGGCCTACGGGGCACAGATACGCAGTATTTT. Protein product: CASKTGLRGTDTQYF.

The chain combines TRBV7-2 with TRBJ1-6, with 11 bases aligning to TRBD1. This CDR3 contains 14 residues. J gave up 14 bases and V 4 bases, and 7 bases lay outside the gene matches. Looked up from germline, CDR1 is SGHTA and CDR2 is FQGNSA. The CDR3 bases are TGTGCCAGCAGCTCCCGGGACAGGGGGAGGTCCCTCCACTTT. Translating gives CASSSRDRGRSLHF.

The chain recombines TRBV30 with TRBJ2-3; 9 nucleotides line up with TRBD2. This CDR3 is 15 amino acids long. V dropped 1 base and J dropped 2; count of bases not matched to a gene: 4. Germline lookup yields CDR1 GTSNPN and CDR2 SVGIG (reference sequence). CDR3 residues: CAWSGGGASTDTQYF. The CDR3 DNA follows: TGTGCCTGGAGTGGCGGGGGGGCTTCCACAGATACGCAGTATTTT.

This rearrangement joins TRBV27 to TRBJ2-7, with D possibly called TRBD1 or TRBD2 (5 bases each). From germline, CDR1 is MNHEY and CDR2 SMNVEV (reference sequence). The CDR3 is 14 amino acids. The V and J ends lost 5 bases and 6 bases respectively, with 17 bases between them. In nucleotides, the CDR3 is TGTGCCAGCAGTCCGGGGTTTGGGGGTACCGAGCAGTACTTC. Protein sequence: CASSPGFGGTEQYF.

The CDR3 loop is CASSLDIAGGQATQYF. As DNA, the CDR3 is TGTGCCAGCAGCTTAGATATAGCGGGAGGGCAGGCGACCCAGTACTTC. The chain uses TRBV11-2 and TRBJ2-5; the match to TRBD2 covers 11 bases. Germline V gene data show CDR1 as SGHAT and CDR2 as FQNNGV. The junction had 7 bases not matched to a gene; V was cut back by 0 bases and J by 7 bases. This CDR3 is 16 amino acids long.

The chain links TRBV7-8 to TRBJ2-5; D possibly corresponds to TRBD1 (6 bases). The CDR3 totals 15 residues. Germline CDR1 is SGHVS and CDR2 is FQNEAQ. Trimming took off 5 bases at V and 4 bases at J, with 17 bases between the two ends. The CDR3 sequence: CASSDIYTGRETQYF. DNA for the CDR3: TGTGCCAGCAGCGATATTTACACAGGGAGAGAGACCCAGTACTTC.

The chain has TRBV27 and TRBJ2-5, with 9 positions matching TRBD1. V shed 4 bases and J 3 bases; nucleotides not matched to a gene: 6. The CDR3 consists of 15 residues. The germline CDR1 and CDR2 sequences are MNHEY and SMNVEV (reference sequence). The CDR3 coding sequence is TGTGCCAGCAGTTACCTTGGGACAGGGAAAGAGACCCAGTACTTC. Its protein product is CASSYLGTGKETQYF.

The V call is TRBV2, the J call TRBJ1-3; D is perhaps TRBD1 (5 bases). This CDR3 region has 15 residues. Trimming took 6 bases from V and 1 from J, leaving 13 bases between them. The V gene's germline CDR1 is SNHLY and CDR2 FYNNEI. CDR3 DNA sequence: TGTGCCAGCAGCCAGGGTAAGGGATCTGGAAACACCATATATTTT. It yields the protein CASSQGKGSGNTIYF. Variable domain in full (rest from reference TRBV2 and TRBJ1-3): EPEVTQTPSHQVTQMGQEVILRCVPISNHLYFYWYRQILGQKVEFLVSFYNNEISEKSEIFDDQFSVERPDGSNFTLKIRSTKLEDSAMYFCASSQGKGSGNTIYFGEGSWLTVV.

The rearrangement links TRBV28 to TRBJ2-7; unclear D gene. Trimming removed 3 bases at V and 2 bases at J, with 11 bases between. The CDR3 sequence is 14 residues long. Germline V gives CDR1 MDHEN, CDR2 SYDVKM. The CDR3 nucleotides read TGTGCCAGCAGTTTTCCGCAGACAACCTACGAGCAGTACTTC. Its translation: CASSFPQTTYEQYF.

The chain recombines TRBV27 with TRBJ1-4; D may be TRBD1 (5 bases). CDR1 is MNHEY and CDR2 is SMNVEV in the germline V gene (reference sequence). The CDR3 contains 15 residues. V lost 7 bases to trimming and J lost 11 bases, with 23 bases between them. The CDR3 nucleotides read TGTGCCAGCAACATGGGGGGGTTCGGGATTCGGAAACTGTTTTTT. Its translation: CASNMGGFGIRKLFF. Drawing the rest from reference TRBV27 and TRBJ1-4, the complete variable domain is EAQVTQNPRYLITVTGKKLTVTCSQNMNHEYMSWYRQDPGLGLRQIYYSMNVEVTDKGDVPEGYKVSRKEKRNFPLILESPSPNQTSLYFCASNMGGFGIRKLFFGSGTQLSVL.

In its sample, this clone was seen once. The chain combines TRBV5-6 with TRBJ1-2; D gene uncertain. V lost 4 bases, J lost 7 bases, and 11 bases lay in between. Germline V lookup: CDR1 SGHDT, CDR2 YYEEEE. The CDR3 runs 12 residues. The CDR3 reads CASSTNGFGYTF. CDR3 bases: TGTGCCAGCAGCACGAACGGGTTTGGCTACACCTTC.

The chain joins TRBV5-8 to TRBJ1-5, with 7 bases lining up with TRBD1. The junction had 4 bases not matched to a gene; V was cut back by 4 bases and J by 0 bases. There are 15 residues in the CDR3. Germline CDR1 is SGHTS and CDR2 is YDEGEE. The CDR3 protein is CASSRGQVSNQPQHF. CDR3 bases: TGTGCCAGCAGCCGTGGACAGGTTAGCAATCAGCCCCAGCATTTT.

The chain employs TRBV28 and TRBJ2-1; D unclear. In germline, CDR1 is MDHEN, CDR2 SYDVKM. This CDR3 comprises 12 residues. Trimming took off 7 bases at V and 0 bases at J, with 4 bases between the two ends. The CDR3: CASTSSYNEQFF. DNA for the CDR3: TGTGCCAGCACGAGCTCCTACAATGAGCAGTTCTTC.

This clone occurred a few times. The chain uses TRBV14 and TRBJ1-5; 7 bases fit TRBD1. The CDR3 loop spans 14 amino acids. Looked up from germline, CDR1 is SGHDN and CDR2 is FVKESK. V lost 4 bases and J lost 1; bases outside the gene matches: 1. The CDR3: CASSLQGSNQPQHF. The DNA of the CDR3 is TGTGCCAGCAGCCTACAGGGGAGCAATCAGCCCCAGCATTTT.

The rearrangement links TRBV30 to TRBJ1-1; the match to TRBD1 covers 7 bases. The germline CDR1 and CDR2 sequences are GTSNPN and SVGIG (reference sequence). J was trimmed by 1 base and V by 1 base; bases with no gene match: 9. The CDR3 totals 16 residues. DNA for the CDR3: TGTGCCTGGAGTGGCCCCTATAGGACAGGGAACACTGAAGCTTTCTTT. As protein: CAWSGPYRTGNTEAFF.

The J gene is TRBJ2-7, the V gene TRBV5-1, with a tentative D call TRBD2 (6 bases). V lost 0 bases and J 1 base, leaving 8 bases between the germline ends. Germline CDR1 reads SGHRS; CDR2 reads YFSETQ. The CDR3 covers 14 residues. The CDR3 sequence is CASSLAGVSYEQYF. The CDR3 DNA reads as TGCGCCAGCAGCTTGGCGGGAGTATCCTACGAGCAGTACTTC. The full variable domain, completed using reference TRBV5-1 and TRBJ2-7, is KAGVTQTPRYLIKTRGQQVTLSCSPISGHRSVSWYQQTPGQGLQFLFEYFSETQRNKGNFPGRFSGRQFSNSRSEMNVSTLELGDSALYLCASSLAGVSYEQYFGPGTRLTVT.

The V gene is TRBV15, the J gene TRBJ2-5; D remains unclear. Germline loops: CDR1 LNHNV, CDR2 YYDKDF (reference sequence). The CDR3 covers 13 residues. V gave up 1 base and J gave up 7 bases, with 10 bases separating them. The CDR3 nucleotides read TGTGCCACCAGCAGAGGAGGCGTGGTGACCCAGTACTTC. Protein: CATSRGGVVTQYF.

This sequence joins TRBV30 and TRBJ1-2, with 9 bases lining up with TRBD1. V dropped 3 bases and J dropped 7; count of bases not matched to a gene: 12. The CDR3 totals 15 residues. The V gene's germline CDR1 is GTSNPN and CDR2 SVGIG (reference sequence). CDR3 loop: CAWRVIGTGTSGYTF. In DNA form, the CDR3 reads TGTGCCTGGAGAGTAATCGGGACAGGGACCAGTGGCTACACCTTC.

The chain links TRBV28 to TRBJ2-7; unclear D gene. The CDR3 extends over 12 amino acids. In germline, CDR1 is MDHEN, CDR2 SYDVKM. Between the trimmed V and J ends, which lost 5 bases and 9 bases, there was a span of 14 bases. The CDR3 loop is CASSPPDHRQYF. CDR3 coding DNA: TGTGCCAGCAGTCCCCCGGACCACAGGCAGTACTTC.

The chain carries TRBV28 and TRBJ1-2; D may be TRBD1 (6 bases). Deletions cut 6 bases from V and 3 bases from J, with 14 bases between. Looked up from germline, CDR1 is MDHEN and CDR2 is SYDVKM. CDR3 size: 14 residues. DNA for the CDR3: TGTGCCAGCAGACTTGGGACACGTTACTATGGCTACACCTTC. This gives the protein CASRLGTRYYGYTF.

This clone was detected only a few times. The chain employs TRBV6-6 and TRBJ1-1, with D uncertain. This CDR3 contains 14 residues. V was pared by 2 bases and J by 0 bases, with 7 bases between. In germline, CDR1 is MNHNY, CDR2 SVGAGI (reference sequence). The CDR3 nucleotides are TGTGCCAGCAGTTACCAGGAGTTGAACACTGAAGCTTTCTTT. As protein: CASSYQELNTEAFF.